One T cell receptor (beta chain) is described in this entry. The PCR had 60 Vbeta and 13 Jbeta primers. Assay used: immunoSEQ multiplex PCR; TCRdb lists only in-frame clones, some missing. The data show about 140,000 clones, about 80% seen once. This sample was included in a study of cytomegalovirus exposure and HLA in healthy donors. Specimen: PBMCs. The TCR comes from a woman aged 40 to 50 in good health and CMV-seronegative.

This CDR3 reads CASSQGQANGYTF. The CDR3 nucleotides are TGTGCCAGCAGCCAAGGACAGGCGAATGGCTACACCTTC. The gene calls are TRBV4-2 and TRBJ1-2; D is possibly TRBD1 (6 bases). V was pared by 1 base and J by 6 bases, with 9 bases between. In germline, CDR1 is LGHNA, CDR2 YNFKEQ. The length of the CDR3 is 13 residues.